A selection of T cell receptor beta chains follows, all from one sample in a study of cytomegalovirus exposure and HLA in healthy donors. The data were produced by immunoSEQ multiplex PCR, yet TCRdb's version contains in-frame clones alone and is incomplete. The sample yields a few hundred thousand clones, 75% to 85% seen once. Input material: PBMCs. Receptor source: a woman in her fifties or sixties in good health and CMV-seropositive. Each CDR3 is given with its conserved first and last residue. The D gene is left open where the match is weak. The size field is filled for only some rows; it gives once, few, many or a size class.

D	J	V	size	DNA	CDR3
-	TRBJ2-1	TRBV5-1	-	TGCGCCAGCAGCCTTAGTCGTCTAGTCTATGAGCAGTTCTTC	CASSLSRLVYEQFF
-	TRBJ1-2	TRBV2	once	TGTGCCAGCAGTGAATCGACAGCCATTACAGGTGGCTACACCTTC	CASSESTAITGGYTF
TRBD1	TRBJ2-7	TRBV29-1	-	TGCAGCGTAAACAGGGGCGGCGAGCAGTACTTC	CSVNRGGEQYF
-	TRBJ1-3	TRBV7-3	few	TGTGCCAGCAGCTCCCCCAATAACACCATATATTTT	CASSSPNNTIYF
-	TRBJ2-5	TRBV29-1	once	TGCAGCGTTGAGCGACCACAGGGTTCACAAGAGACCCAGTACTTC	CSVERPQGSQETQYF
TRBD2	TRBJ2-7	TRBV9	-	TGTGCCAGCAGCGAGGGAGGGGGACTAGGAGTTCACGAGCAGTACTTC	CASSEGGGLGVHEQYF
-	TRBJ2-7	TRBV4-1	-	TGCGCCAGCAGCCAAGGGAGTGGAGCCTACGAGCAGTACTTC	CASSQGSGAYEQYF
-	TRBJ1-5	TRBV7-9	-	TGTGCCAGCAGCCTGGCGACACCAGGTCAGCCCCAGCATTTT	CASSLATPGQPQHF
-	TRBJ2-1	TRBV6-1	-	TGTGCCAGCAGTGAAGCGCGTCGAGGAAATGAGCAGTTCTTC	CASSEARRGNEQFF
-	TRBJ2-1	TRBV7-9	once	TGTTCCATCAAGGTTAGCGGATCCTACAATGAGCAGTTCTTC	CSIKVSGSYNEQFF
-	TRBJ1-4	TRBV4-1	-	TGCGCCAGCAGCCCATACCTTGGGGGCGCCGGGGAAAAACTGTTTTTT	CASSPYLGGAGEKLFF
-	TRBJ1-1	TRBV11-2	-	TGTGCCAGCAGCTTAGTACACCCGAACACTGAAGCTTTCTTT	CASSLVHPNTEAFF
-	TRBJ1-5	TRBV19	-	TGTGCCAGTAGTACGTCAGGGGTTAGCAATCAGCCCCAGCATTTT	CASSTSGVSNQPQHF
-	TRBJ1-4	TRBV6-6	once	TGTGCCAGCAGTTACTCAGGGGGTGGTAATGAAAAACTGTTTTTT	CASSYSGGGNEKLFF
-	TRBJ2-3	TRBV5-1	few	TGCGCCAGCAGCTCAGGGGTAGGGGCTGGGTCCACAGATACGCAGTATTTT	CASSSGVGAGSTDTQYF
-	TRBJ2-7	TRBV2	-	TGTGCCAGCAGTGAACTAGCGTACGAGCAGTACTTC	CASSELAYEQYF
-	TRBJ2-1	TRBV11-1	-	TGTGCCAGCAGCCCACAGGTCAATGAGCAGTTCTTC	CASSPQVNEQFF
-	TRBJ2-1	TRBV4-1	-	TGCGCCAGCAGCCAAGATGAGGGACTGGAACCGTTCTTC	CASSQDEGLEPFF
TRBD1	TRBJ1-2	TRBV5-1	-	TGCGCCAGCAGCCCCCAGGGGGATGGCTACACCTTC	CASSPQGDGYTF
TRBD2	TRBJ2-7	TRBV9	-	TGTGCCAGCAGCCCCGGGAGGACCTACGAGCAGTACTTC	CASSPGRTYEQYF
TRBD1	TRBJ2-5	TRBV7-9	-	TGTTCCAGCAGCTTAGGACAGGGAGAGACCCAGTACTTC	CSSSLGQGETQYF
-	TRBJ1-1	TRBV28	-	TGTGCCAGCAGTTTTTCTGGGTCGGGTGAAGCTTTCTTT	CASSFSGSGEAFF
-	TRBJ2-3	TRBV6-6	-	TGTGCCAGCAGTTATTCAGGCCCAGATACGCAGTATTTT	CASSYSGPDTQYF
TRBD2	TRBJ2-1	TRBV11-2	-	TGTGCCAGCAGCTTAACCACCGGGACTAGCGGGAGGACTGAGCAGTTCTTC	CASSLTTGTSGRTEQFF
-	TRBJ2-5	TRBV5-1	once	TGCGCCAGCAGGTCAGGGGTTTATGAGACCCAGTACTTC	CASRSGVYETQYF
-	TRBJ1-3	TRBV27	once	TGTGCCAGCAGTTTATCGGGGGCGCAGTCTAGAAACACCATATATTTT	CASSLSGAQSRNTIYF
TRBD2	TRBJ2-7	TRBV5-6	once	TGTGCCAGCAGCTTAAGTCCGGGAGGTCGGGACTACGAGCAGTACTTC	CASSLSPGGRDYEQYF
TRBD2	TRBJ2-1	TRBV7-9	-	TGTGCCAGCATTAGACGGGCGGGAGCCCACAATGAGCAGTTCTTC	CASIRRAGAHNEQFF
TRBD2	TRBJ2-5	TRBV27	once	TGTGCCAGCAACCAGCGGGAGACCCTTGGGGAGACCCAGTACTTC	CASNQRETLGETQYF
-	TRBJ1-5	TRBV30	few	TGTGCCTGGAGTGTACCAGGCTTTGGCAATCAGCCCCAGCATTTT	CAWSVPGFGNQPQHF
TRBD1	TRBJ2-7	TRBV5-1	-	TGCGCCAGCAGAGAGGGGGCCACTAGCGAGCAGTACTTC	CASREGATSEQYF
-	TRBJ1-5	TRBV27	-	TGTGCCAGCAGGCCATTACAGGGACAGCCCCAGCATTTT	CASRPLQGQPQHF
TRBD2	TRBJ2-7	TRBV5-4	-	TGTGCCAGCAGCTTGGGAGTGGGACTAGCGGACTACGAGCAGTACTTC	CASSLGVGLADYEQYF
TRBD2	TRBJ2-7	TRBV9	-	TGTGCCAGCAGCCCCGCTAGCGGGAGTTCGGGGGAGCAGTACTTC	CASSPASGSSGEQYF
-	TRBJ1-1	TRBV15	-	TGTGCCACCAGGTACAGGGACACTGAAGCTTTCTTT	CATRYRDTEAFF